The next 14 T cell receptor beta chains were all read from a single sample in a study of control samples from healthy donors and cancer patients. The data were produced by immunoSEQ multiplex PCR, yet TCRdb's version contains in-frame clones alone and is incomplete. The data show approximately 160,000 clones, about 91% seen once. Input material: blood. All receptors derive from a woman aged 40 to 49 in good health.

The chain has TRBV7-9 and TRBJ1-5, with no clear D. Deletions cut 5 bases from V and 4 bases from J, with 9 bases between. The CDR3 covers 13 residues. The germline gives CDR1 SEHNR, CDR2 FQNEAQ (reference sequence). The CDR3 here is CASSGMGNQPQHF. CDR3 coding DNA: TGTGCCAGCAGCGGGATGGGGAATCAGCCCCAGCATTTT.

The CDR3 spells CASSQDMTGRADQPQHF. The CDR3 nucleotides read TGTGCCAGCAGCCAAGATATGACGGGACGGGCAGATCAGCCCCAGCATTTT. This rearrangement joins TRBV3-1 (or the pseudogene TRBV3-2) to TRBJ1-5, with D possibly matching TRBD1 (5 bases). Trimming cost V 0 bases and J 5 bases, with 17 bases left between them. This CDR3 region has 17 residues. Germline CDR1 LGHDT, CDR2 YNNKEL (reference sequence).

The chain couples TRBV7-3 to TRBJ1-1, with a tentative D call TRBD1 (6 bases). Germline CDR1 reads SGHTA; CDR2 reads FQGTGA. This CDR3 region has 15 residues. V lost 2 bases to trimming and J lost 8 bases, with 18 bases between them. The CDR3 DNA follows: TGTGCCAGCAGCTTAGCCACCGGGACACCTACCGAAGCTTTCTTT. This encodes CASSLATGTPTEAFF.

The chain employs TRBV20-1 and TRBJ2-7; D is ambiguous. Germline V gene sequence: CDR1 DFQATT, CDR2 SNEGSKA (reference sequence). The CDR3 sequence is 11 residues long. V was trimmed by 6 bases and J by 3 bases, leaving 9 bases between them. Here the CDR3 reads CSAPDLYEQYF. CDR3 coding DNA: TGCAGTGCCCCGGACCTCTACGAGCAGTACTTC.

This rearrangement joins TRBV6-1 to TRBJ1-5, with no clear D. Germline CDR1 is MNHNS and CDR2 is SASEGT. The CDR3 runs to 13 residues. V was cut by 3 bases and J by 2 bases, with 5 bases left in between. The DNA of the CDR3 is TGTGCCAGCAGTGATGAGGGCAATCAGCCCCAGCATTTT. As protein: CASSDEGNQPQHF.

The V call is TRBV12-3 or TRBV12-4, the J call TRBJ1-1; D remains ambiguous. This CDR3 spans 13 amino acids. V lost 2 bases and J 8 bases, leaving 12 bases between the germline ends. The CDR3 region is CASSLHLGMEAFF. The CDR3 DNA sequence: TGTGCCAGCAGTTTACATTTAGGGATGGAAGCTTTCTTT.

The chain combines TRBV18 with TRBJ1-5; no clear D. The CDR3 totals 15 residues. V lost 4 bases, J lost 2 bases, and 12 bases lay in between. The germline gives CDR1 KGHSH, CDR2 LQKENI. The CDR3 loop is CASSRKGGGNQPQHF. CDR3 coding DNA: TGTGCCAGCTCACGAAAAGGTGGCGGCAATCAGCCCCAGCATTTT.

The chain employs TRBV5-5 and TRBJ1-3; unclear D gene. The CDR3 covers 16 residues. CDR1 and CDR2 from the germline V gene are SGHKS and YYEKEE (reference sequence). V was trimmed by 4 bases and J by 0 bases, leaving 14 bases between them. The CDR3 coding sequence is TGTGCCAGCAGCACCCACGGGCCAGTCTCTGGAAACACCATATATTTT. This gives the protein CASSTHGPVSGNTIYF.

The V and J genes are TRBV3-1 (or the pseudogene TRBV3-2) and TRBJ1-2; 11 bases match TRBD1. The length of the CDR3 is 14 residues. Germline lookup yields CDR1 LGHDT and CDR2 YNNKEL (reference sequence). With V trimmed by 4 bases and J by 8 bases, 6 bases remained unmatched. The CDR3: CASSLRDRGSGYTF. CDR3 nucleotides: TGTGCCAGCAGCCTACGGGACAGGGGGTCGGGCTACACCTTC.

This clone was counted once. The chain couples TRBV5-4 to TRBJ2-7; D might be TRBD1 (5 bases). Germline assignment: CDR1 SGHNT and CDR2 YYREEE (reference sequence). Trimming took off 4 bases at V and 5 bases at J, with 19 bases between the two ends. This CDR3 contains 15 residues. For the CDR3, the DNA is TGTGCCAGCAGCCCCGGCCCCAGCGCCAGGGACGAGCAGTACTTC. This encodes CASSPGPSARDEQYF.

This chain uses TRBV7-2 with TRBJ1-2; perhaps TRBD1 as D (6 bases). The CDR3 loop spans 14 amino acids. Trimming shortened V by 5 bases and J by 7 bases, and 17 bases separated the two germline ends. CDR1 is SGHTA, CDR2 FQGNSA, per germline. The CDR3 DNA sequence: TGTGCCAGCAGCGACCGGCGGGGGCAGGCTGGCTACACCTTC. Translated: CASSDRRGQAGYTF.

The V gene is TRBV3-1 (or the pseudogene TRBV3-2), the J gene TRBJ1-1; D gene unclear. Germline CDR1 is LGHDT and CDR2 is YNNKEL (reference sequence). V was shortened by 2 bases and J by 1 base, with 8 bases between the two germline ends. The CDR3 is made up of 14 amino acids. This chain's CDR3 is CASSQSEGNTEAFF. The DNA of the CDR3 is TGTGCCAGCAGCCAATCGGAAGGGAACACTGAAGCTTTCTTT.

The J gene is TRBJ2-1, the V gene TRBV11-3, with 9 bases identical to TRBD1. Germline V gene lookup returns CDR1 SGHNT and CDR2 YENEEA. CDR3 length: 16 residues. V shed 1 base and J 5 bases; nucleotides not matched to a gene: 6. The CDR3: CASSLGWGQGNNEQFF. Written as DNA, the CDR3 is TGTGCCAGCAGCTTAGGTTGGGGACAGGGAAACAATGAGCAGTTCTTC.

J is TRBJ2-3 and V is TRBV3-1 (or the pseudogene TRBV3-2); D is undetermined. The CDR3 extends over 12 amino acids. Between the trimmed V and J ends, which lost 1 base and 4 bases, there was a span of 3 bases. CDR1 is LGHDT and CDR2 is YNNKEL in the germline V gene (reference sequence). CDR3 sequence (DNA): TGTGCCAGCAGCCAAGGGCCAGATACGCAGTATTTT. Translated: CASSQGPDTQYF.